This TCR beta chain is from a study of T cell repertoires in cytomegalovirus infection. Whole-study context: Well-studied HLA-B-restricted CMV epitopes were used in the study alongside recently identified HLA-C-restricted ones. Public TCR beta signatures provided an indication of both CMV infection and a matching HLA type. Study results and caveats: Clonotype analysis showed dominance of the ex vivo response by HLA-C-restricted CMV-specific TCR beta clonotypes. Cumulative frequency (of public TCR beta family members) identified carriers of CMV plus the relevant HLA.

Trimming stripped 1 base from V and 7 bases from J, with 11 bases between. The CDR3 extends over 14 amino acids. Germline values: CDR1 LNHNV, CDR2 YYDKDF (reference sequence). One entry per CDR3 protein, called by TCRdb with MiXCR from the reads. The sample includes hundreds of thousands of distinct CDR3 sequences, less than 35% seen only once; the top ten take over 10%. Concerning this clonotype itself: Its antigen remains unidentified.

This material consisted of cultured CD8+ T cells from PBMCs, taken from culture after CMV antigen stimulation. The V and J genes are TRBV15 and TRBJ2-1, with D maybe TRBD1 (5 bases). The TCR was taken from a human donor in good health (CMV status not recorded). Some clones in this sample may be carry-over from other donors' samples. CDR3 nucleotides: TGTGCCACCAGCAGAGGTCAGGGTGGGAATGAGCAGTTCTTC. Translated: CATSRGQGGNEQFF.